This T cell receptor beta chain stems from a study of glioma-infiltrating T cells after dendritic cell vaccination. Method: immunoSEQ multiplex PCR; TCRdb's copy keeps in-frame clones and lacks some. The sample has 50,000 to 65,000 clones; over 65% are singletons. Germline lookup yields CDR1 SGHVS and CDR2 FQNEAQ. Trimming shortened V by 10 bases and J by 7 bases, and 20 bases separated the two germline ends. The CDR3 loop spans 15 amino acids. Time point denoted: after dendritic cell vaccination, including at tumor progression/relapse. This TCR was sampled from a human donor with glioblastoma. This chain uses TRBV7-8 with TRBJ1-6, with D tentatively TRBD1 (5 bases). The sample in question was blood, obtained after dendritic cell vaccination. This CDR3 is CANQGPRGVNSPLHF. The DNA of the CDR3 is TGTGCCAATCAGGGTCCACGGGGGGTCAATTCACCCCTCCACTTT.